This TCR beta chain was recovered during a study of CD8 T cells in ankylosing spondylitis. TCRdb called the 5' RACE reads again in MiXCR, with one record for every CDR3 protein. The sample gives under 200,000 distinct CDR3 sequences, around 10% of which show up once; about 29% is in the top ten. Study-level points and caveats: There was reportedly significant enrichment of clones that were disease-linked in matched ankylosing spondylitis synovial fluid.

The table lists this clonotype with many counts. Its antigen is currently unknown. The material sequenced was blood, either unsorted or a sorted T cell fraction (not recorded which). The clonotype comes from a male donor with ankylosing spondylitis or in good health (not recorded which).

The CDR3 spells CSARELRASGGDTQYF. The CDR3 DNA reads as TGCAGTGCTAGAGAATTGAGGGCTAGCGGGGGAGATACGCAGTATTTT. The chain combines TRBV20-1 with TRBJ2-3, with 10 bases aligning to TRBD2. The CDR3 totals 16 residues. V gave up 0 bases and J gave up 5 bases; unmatched junction bases: 8. From germline, CDR1 is DFQATT and CDR2 SNEGSKA (reference sequence).